The rows below give T cell receptor beta chains drawn from one sample of a study of vaccination and CD4 T cells after COVID-19. For these TCRs, the target antigens are not known. TCRdb reprocessed the PCR reads via MiXCR and lists one record per CDR3 protein. The sample consists of under 9,500 distinct CDR3 sequences, around 41% of them appearing once. The specimen was CD4+ T cells from blood, cultured in vitro. These receptors all stem from a human donor in good health. CDR3s include the opening cysteine and the closing phenylalanine or tryptophan. D genes are given only for firm matches. Where a row states a size, it is once, few, many or the class of an expanded clone; other rows omit it.

V,J,size,D,CDR3,DNA
TRBV6-2/TRBV6-3,TRBJ2-1,few,-,CASTHRGGGYNEQFF,TGTGCCAGCACCCACCGAGGGGGGGGTTACAATGAGCAGTTCTTC
TRBV7-9,TRBJ1-6,few,-,CASSLARRGSSYNSPLHF,TGTGCCAGCAGCTTAGCGCGACGGGGGTCCTCCTATAATTCACCCCTCCACTTT
TRBV20-1,TRBJ2-7,-,TRBD2,CSARGLSSGPREQYF,TGCAGTGCTAGGGGTCTTTCTAGCGGGCCAAGGGAGCAGTACTTC
TRBV6-1,TRBJ1-2,-,-,CASSGTPANYGYTF,TGTGCCAGCAGTGGGACACCGGCTAACTATGGCTACACCTTC
TRBV19,TRBJ1-5,few,-,CASSNPGQIQPQHF,TGTGCCAGTAGTAACCCCGGCCAGATTCAGCCCCAGCATTTT
TRBV20-1,TRBJ1-2,-,-,CSARGSTDGYTF,TGCAGTGCTAGGGGGTCCACGGATGGCTACACCTTC
TRBV25-1,TRBJ2-5,few,TRBD1,CASSEPGGRETQYF,TGTGCCAGCAGTGAGCCAGGGGGCAGGGAGACCCAGTACTTC
TRBV19,TRBJ1-2,-,-,CASSIAAGNYGYTF,TGTGCCAGTAGTATAGCGGCAGGGAACTATGGCTACACCTTC
TRBV19,TRBJ2-5,-,TRBD2,CATRVAGGLGETQYF,TGTGCCACCAGAGTTGCGGGGGGCCTAGGGGAGACCCAGTACTTC
TRBV6-5,TRBJ2-5,-,TRBD1,CASSYSGGVETQYF,TGTGCCAGCAGTTATTCAGGGGGTGTGGAGACCCAGTACTTC
TRBV20-1,TRBJ2-2,-,TRBD1,CSAGTGLDTGELFF,TGCAGTGCCGGGACAGGGTTGGACACCGGGGAGCTGTTTTTT
TRBV27,TRBJ2-2,-,-,CASSYTGELFF,TGTGCCAGCAGTTATACCGGGGAGCTGTTTTTT
TRBV6-5,TRBJ2-5,few,TRBD1,CASSYNRGYQETQYF,TGTGCCAGCAGTTATAACAGGGGGTACCAAGAGACCCAGTACTTC
TRBV7-8,TRBJ1-1,-,-,CASSLREGGTEAFF,TGTGCCAGCAGCTTACGGGAAGGGGGCACTGAAGCTTTCTTT
TRBV7-8,TRBJ1-2,few,-,CASSTGLDGYTF,TGTGCCAGCAGTACCGGGTTAGATGGCTACACCTTC
TRBV20-1,TRBJ1-2,-,TRBD1,CSASLATGGFGYTF,TGCAGTGCTAGTTTGGCGACAGGGGGTTTTGGCTACACCTTC
TRBV7-9,TRBJ2-7,-,TRBD2,CASSFGGFGYEQYF,TGTGCCAGCAGCTTCGGGGGGTTTGGGTACGAGCAGTACTTC
TRBV15,TRBJ2-7,-,TRBD2,CATSEPGLPSDEQYF,TGTGCCACCAGCGAACCGGGACTACCATCGGACGAGCAGTACTTC
TRBV6-1,TRBJ1-2,-,-,CASSTGTHGYTF,TGTGCCAGCAGTACCGGGACTCATGGCTACACCTTC
TRBV28,TRBJ1-6,-,-,CASSFRTRYSPLHF,TGTGCCAGCAGTTTTAGGACCAGGTATTCACCCCTCCACTTT
TRBV20-1,TRBJ1-1,-,TRBD1,CSARVVRGTEAFF,TGCAGTGCTAGAGTTGTCAGGGGGACTGAAGCTTTCTTT
TRBV7-6,TRBJ1-1,-,-,CASSSSGLNTEALF,TGTGCCAGCAGCTCCTCGGGACTGAACACTGAAGCTTTATTT
TRBV14,TRBJ2-7,-,-,CASRRSGSTNYEQYF,TGTGCCAGCCGCCGGAGTGGATCCACCAACTACGAGCAGTACTTC
TRBV5-1,TRBJ1-5,-,TRBD1,CASSLSGQISQPQHF,TGCGCCAGCAGCCTATCGGGACAGATCTCTCAGCCCCAGCATTTT
TRBV20-1,TRBJ2-5,few,-,CSASRQSPGETQYF,TGCAGTGCTAGCAGACAGAGCCCGGGGGAGACCCAGTACTTC
TRBV20-1,TRBJ2-7,few,-,CSAPPAGNYEQYF,TGCAGTGCCCCCCCGGCGGGGAACTACGAGCAGTACTTC
TRBV2,TRBJ2-2,few,-,CASRDFTGELFF,TGTGCCAGCAGGGACTTCACCGGGGAGCTGTTTTTT
TRBV11-2,TRBJ2-2,-,-,CASLGLQNTGELFF,TGTGCCAGCCTGGGGCTACAGAACACCGGGGAGCTGTTTTTT
TRBV27,TRBJ2-1,-,TRBD2,CASSFVGGTSVFNEQFF,TGTGCCAGCAGTTTCGTCGGGGGGACTAGCGTTTTCAATGAGCAGTTCTTC
TRBV24-1,TRBJ2-2,-,TRBD2,CATGTTTGELFF,TGTGCCACCGGGACTACAACCGGGGAGCTGTTTTTT
TRBV28,TRBJ1-2,few,-,CASSLTAKGYTF,TGTGCCAGCAGTTTAACGGCGAAGGGCTACACCTTC
TRBV27,TRBJ2-7,-,TRBD1,CASSPGQGATWIEQYF,TGTGCCAGCAGTCCCGGACAGGGGGCAACCTGGATTGAGCAGTACTTC
TRBV7-2,TRBJ2-3,-,TRBD1,CASSFGNLQGGDTQYF,TGTGCCAGCAGCTTTGGGAATCTACAGGGGGGAGATACGCAGTATTTT
TRBV15,TRBJ2-5,-,TRBD1,CATSRNRGETQYF,TGTGCCACCAGCAGGAACAGGGGAGAGACCCAGTACTTC
TRBV9,TRBJ2-5,-,TRBD1,CASSVGMGQGFSETQYF,TGTGCCAGCAGCGTGGGCATGGGACAGGGATTTTCGGAGACCCAGTACTTC
TRBV27,TRBJ2-3,-,TRBD1,CASSLLGQGSTTQYF,TGTGCCAGCAGTTTGTTGGGACAGGGATCCACTACGCAGTATTTT
TRBV7-2,TRBJ2-3,-,-,CASSIYSRRGGTDTQYF,TGTGCCAGCAGCATCTACTCACGCAGGGGTGGCACAGATACGCAGTATTTT
TRBV28,TRBJ1-2,-,-,CATAQGSENGYTF,TGTGCCACTGCACAGGGCTCGGAAAATGGCTACACCTTC
TRBV30,TRBJ1-2,few,-,CAWSVGDGTNYGYTF,TGTGCCTGGAGTGTGGGGGACGGCACTAACTATGGCTACACCTTC
TRBV7-9,TRBJ2-1,-,-,CASSGPRGVQFF,TGTGCCAGCAGCGGACCTAGGGGGGTGCAGTTCTTC
TRBV7-9,TRBJ2-7,-,TRBD2,CASSFPGRGAYEQYF,TGTGCCAGCAGCTTCCCCGGGAGGGGTGCCTACGAGCAGTACTTC
TRBV20-1,TRBJ2-5,-,-,CSARASQHPPSFRETQYF,TGCAGTGCTAGAGCATCCCAACATCCTCCATCATTCAGAGAGACCCAGTACTTC
TRBV20-1,TRBJ2-7,-,-,CSARGPGLPGEGYEQYF,TGCAGTGCTAGAGGTCCCGGACTCCCGGGGGAAGGATACGAGCAGTACTTC
TRBV27,TRBJ2-5,-,TRBD1,CASRQTGEKTQYF,TGTGCCAGCAGGCAGACAGGGGAGAAGACCCAGTACTTC
TRBV20-1,TRBJ1-2,few,TRBD1,CSAREGQGVDGYTF,TGCAGTGCTAGAGAGGGACAGGGCGTCGATGGCTACACCTTC
TRBV19,TRBJ2-5,-,TRBD1,CASSTGHRGRETQYF,TGTGCCAGTAGTACCGGGCACAGGGGACGGGAGACCCAGTACTTC
TRBV20-1,TRBJ1-5,few,TRBD1,CSARDVSGGWQPQHF,TGCAGTGCTAGAGATGTATCAGGGGGCTGGCAGCCCCAGCATTTT
TRBV20-1,TRBJ1-6,-,-,CSASNRATYNSPLHF,TGCAGTGCTAGTAACAGGGCCACCTATAATTCACCCCTCCACTTT
TRBV19,TRBJ1-5,-,-,CATRMGLRSNQPQHF,TGTGCCACCAGGATGGGGTTACGTAGCAATCAGCCCCAGCATTTT
TRBV27,TRBJ2-3,few,-,CASSLLGTPVPGYTDTQYF,TGTGCCAGCAGTTTACTAGGGACACCGGTACCGGGGTACACAGATACGCAGTATTTT
TRBV15,TRBJ2-2,-,-,CATSRDRLAAGELFF,TGTGCCACCAGCAGAGATCGTCTAGCCGCCGGGGAGCTGTTTTTT
TRBV20-1,TRBJ2-3,-,TRBD2,CSTNGGGSTDTQYF,TGCAGTACCAACGGGGGGGGGAGCACAGATACGCAGTATTTT
TRBV20-1,TRBJ1-5,-,-,CSARDRLGVQGDQPQHF,TGCAGTGCTAGAGATAGGCTCGGGGTACAGGGAGATCAGCCCCAGCATTTT
TRBV11-2,TRBJ2-3,-,-,CASSPPAAPDTQYF,TGTGCCAGCAGCCCGCCGGCAGCTCCAGATACGCAGTATTTT
TRBV27,TRBJ1-5,few,-,CASSSQDIKLQPQHF,TGTGCCAGCAGTTCCCAGGACATCAAACTTCAGCCCCAGCATTTT
TRBV27,TRBJ2-2,few,TRBD1,CASSLGLRTGVNTGELFF,TGTGCCAGCAGCTTAGGGCTTCGGACAGGCGTGAACACCGGGGAGCTGTTTTTT
TRBV6-1,TRBJ1-6,few,-,CASTSQKGGSYNSPLHF,TGTGCCAGCACCTCCCAGAAGGGGGGCTCCTATAATTCACCCCTCCACTTT
TRBV10-3,TRBJ2-7,-,TRBD2,CAIRVAGAYEQYF,TGTGCCATCAGGGTAGCGGGAGCTTACGAGCAGTACTTC
TRBV28,TRBJ1-5,-,TRBD1,CASSRQGAFQPQHF,TGTGCCAGCAGTCGACAGGGGGCATTTCAGCCCCAGCATTTT
TRBV5-1,TRBJ2-5,-,-,CASSSGPQETQYF,TGCGCCAGCAGCTCAGGGCCCCAAGAGACCCAGTACTTC